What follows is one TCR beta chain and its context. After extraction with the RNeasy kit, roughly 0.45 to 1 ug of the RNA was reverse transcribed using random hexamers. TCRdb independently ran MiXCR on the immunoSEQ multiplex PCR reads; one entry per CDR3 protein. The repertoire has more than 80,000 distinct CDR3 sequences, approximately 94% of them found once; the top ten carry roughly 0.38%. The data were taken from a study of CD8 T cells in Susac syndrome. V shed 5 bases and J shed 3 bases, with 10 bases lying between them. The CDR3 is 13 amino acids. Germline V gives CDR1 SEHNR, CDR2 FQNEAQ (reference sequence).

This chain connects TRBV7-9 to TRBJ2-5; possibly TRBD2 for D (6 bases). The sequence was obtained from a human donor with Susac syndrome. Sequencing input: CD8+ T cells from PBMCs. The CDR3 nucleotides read TGTGCCAGCAGCCGGGACTCCAAAGAGACCCAGTACTTC. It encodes CASSRDSKETQYF. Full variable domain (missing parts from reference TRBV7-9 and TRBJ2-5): DTGVSQNPRHKITKRGQNVTFRCDPISEHNRLYWYRQTLGQGPEFLTYFQNEAQLEKSRLLSDRFSAERPKGSFSTLEIQRTEQGDSAMYLCASSRDSKETQYFGPGTRLLVL.